This entry lists 5 T cell receptor beta chains sequenced from one sample in a study of spatial heterogeneity in lung cancer. As for time point: blood at routine non-recurrence follow-up after resection. TCRdb ran MiXCR on the 5' RACE reads and lists one entry per CDR3 protein. This sample has roughly 110,000 distinct CDR3 sequences, with approximately 11% found just once. The specimen was PBMCs, collected at follow-up. These receptors all stem from a female donor with early-stage non-small cell lung cancer.

In this sample, this clonotype turned up many times. The rearrangement uses TRBV7-6 and TRBJ2-5; 9 bases line up with TRBD2. The J segment lost 2 bases and the V segment lost 1 base, leaving 11 bases of the junction unmatched. This CDR3 region has 18 residues. CDR1 and CDR2 (germline): SGHVS, FNYEAQ. CDR3 sequence: CASSLGATSGPRQETQYF. As DNA, the CDR3 is TGTGCCAGCAGCTTAGGAGCTACTAGCGGGCCTCGACAAGAGACCCAGTACTTC. Drawing the rest from reference TRBV7-6 and TRBJ2-5, the complete variable domain is GAGVSQSPRYKVTKRGQDVALRCDPISGHVSLYWYRQALGQGPEFLTYFNYEAQQDKSGLPNDRFSAERPEGSISTLTIQRTEQRDSAMYRCASSLGATSGPRQETQYFGPGTRLLVL.

V is TRBV29-1 and J is TRBJ2-5; D is uncertain. Germline V gives CDR1 SQVTM, CDR2 ANQGSEA. Deletions cut 0 bases from V and 5 bases from J, with 13 bases between. This CDR3 is 14 amino acids long. This CDR3 is CSVEDRGPVETQYF. CDR3 in DNA: TGCAGCGTTGAAGATCGAGGACCCGTGGAGACCCAGTACTTC.

The chain has TRBV15 and TRBJ1-1, with D maybe TRBD1 (6 bases). There are 17 residues in the CDR3. Germline assignment: CDR1 LNHNV and CDR2 YYDKDF (reference sequence). Trimming stripped 0 bases from V and 0 bases from J, with 14 bases between. CDR3 coding DNA: TGTGCCACCAGCAGAGAAGGGGGTTCCACCATGAACACTGAAGCTTTCTTT. It yields the protein CATSREGGSTMNTEAFF.

This clonotype appeared many times. This sequence joins TRBV12-3 or TRBV12-4 and TRBJ1-1; D is possibly TRBD1 (5 bases). The CDR3 contains 14 residues. The V end lost 2 bases, the J end lost 4 bases, and 11 bases lay between the germline ends. This CDR3 reads CASSLIAGTTEAFF. CDR3 coding DNA: TGTGCCAGCAGTTTAATCGCCGGGACCACTGAAGCTTTCTTT.

This chain links TRBV9 with TRBJ1-2; no clear D gene. This CDR3 region has 13 residues. Trimming removed 0 bases from V and 8 bases from J, with 11 bases in between. The germline gives CDR1 SGDLS, CDR2 YYNGEE. This CDR3 reads CASSVDGLSGYTF. The CDR3 nucleotides read TGTGCCAGCAGCGTAGACGGTTTGTCGGGCTACACCTTC.